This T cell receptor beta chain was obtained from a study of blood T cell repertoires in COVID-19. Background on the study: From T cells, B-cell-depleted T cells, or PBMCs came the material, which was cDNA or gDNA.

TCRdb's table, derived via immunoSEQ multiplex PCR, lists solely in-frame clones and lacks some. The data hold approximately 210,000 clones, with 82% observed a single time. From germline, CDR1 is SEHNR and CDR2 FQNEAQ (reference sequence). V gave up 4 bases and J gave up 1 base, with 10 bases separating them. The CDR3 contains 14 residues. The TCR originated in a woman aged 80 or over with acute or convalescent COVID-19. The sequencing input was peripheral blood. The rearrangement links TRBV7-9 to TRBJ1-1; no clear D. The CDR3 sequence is CASSWALGNTEAFF. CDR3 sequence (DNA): TGTGCCAGCAGCTGGGCCCTGGGGAACACTGAAGCTTTCTTT.